The entry below describes one TCR beta chain. This clone was recorded a few times. The antigen it binds to is not known. Base qualities were left out, and no much larger clone turns up one base away. Clipping removes 6 bases from V and 4 bases from J, with 1 as the unmatched junction base count. Reading from cysteine to phenylalanine, the CDR3 counts 11 amino acids. Just the 33-base CDR3 DNA is kept, in frame starting at base 1. The CDR1 and CDR2 encoded by the germline V gene are SQVTM and ANQGSEA. Library generation was performed with the immunoSEQ multiplex PCR assay. RNA was extracted from all samples and reverse transcribed into cDNA, which served as template for TCR sequencing. First-strand cDNA was synthesized with SuperScript III using a 2:1 mix of oligo-dT and random hexamers. A synthetic immune receptor repertoire was used to gauge amplification bias, and whatever bias remained was removed computationally. Per the original workflow: Raw reads were preprocessed for error removal, and CDR3 was defined according to IMGT conventions as running from the conserved cysteine to phenylalanine. Clonality was computed as 1 minus the Shannon entropy, with the entropy normalized by log2 of the number of productive unique TCRs. Scalp TCRbeta sequences were cross-referenced with sorted blood CD4 and CD8 repertoires so that the CD4 or CD8 identity of scalp clones could be inferred. Held by TCRdb, this immuneACCESS table contains in-frame sequences only and omits some clones. Under half of the omission traces to an unresolved V gene where checked; the cause of the rest is unknown. V and J calls and clone size are as listed in that table; D and trimming were resolved from the DNA. Present in this sample are about 99,000 clones, roughly 53% of which were seen just once. The ten largest clones represent 8.8% of the sample.

PBMCs were isolated by density centrifugation and stained for CD3, CD4 and CD8, and CD4+ and CD8+ T cells were sorted on a FACSAria. Scalp biopsies and blood samples were obtained from unaffected controls. The data belong to a study of CD8+ T cells in alopecia areata (dated by TCRdb to 2016 to 2019). Regarding the research as a whole: In both human patients and the C3H/HeJ mouse model, the study applied high-throughput TCRbeta sequencing to look at T cell clonal expansion in alopecia areata. Clonality in the scalp was compared among normal scalp (n=4), patchy alopecia areata scalp (n=8), and alopecia totalis/universalis scalp (n=8). In humans, TCRbeta sequencing was performed on scalp tissue and on sorted CD4+ and CD8+ peripheral blood T cells from healthy controls and from patients with patchy or totalis/universalis alopecia areata. immunoSEQ multiplex PCR using 35 Vbeta forward primers and 13 Jbeta reverse primers was used to amplify TCRbeta CDR3 regions. RNA was obtained with the PAXgene miRNA kit for fixed scalp, the miRNeasy kit for PBMCs, and the RNeasy kit for mouse skin.

Summary of the overall study and its limitations: Unlike mouse skin, where gammadelta T cells dominate, normal human skin contains resident alphabeta T cells that get sequenced too, which complicates analysis of the scalp TCR repertoire. Compared with mice, TCR sequences shared between patients were less clear, possibly partly because of HLA diversity across the patient population. Higher clonality and more expanded CD8+ clones were observed in lesional scalp than in normal scalp, particularly in alopecia totalis/universalis, a finding suggestive of antigenic drive.

This receptor was identified in a human donor in good health. Sequenced: CD4+ T cells sorted from blood. The sequence is built from TRBV29-1 and TRBJ2-3; 7 middle bases align to TRBD1. The CDR3 has the sequence CSVGTADTQYF. The nucleotide sequence reads as follows: TGCAGCGTCGGGACAGCAGATACGCAGTATTTT.